Following are 16 T cell receptor beta chains from one sample sequenced in a study of blood T cell repertoires in COVID-19. The assay was immunoSEQ multiplex PCR, and TCRdb's table has in-frame clones only and misses some. The data hold some 100,000 clones, with 85% to 90% observed a single time. Sequencing was done on a sample of peripheral blood. The receptors shown here come from a human donor in a cohort sampled during active COVID-19.

The chain employs TRBV28 and TRBJ1-6; 7 nucleotides agree with TRBD1. CDR3 length: 14 amino acids. V dropped 7 bases and J dropped 9; count of bases not matched to a gene: 9. Germline CDR1 MDHEN, CDR2 SYDVKM. CDR3 DNA sequence: TGTGCCAGCACTCGAGGGGGCGTCGGTTCACCCCTCCACTTT. It specifies CASTRGGVGSPLHF.

The chain employs TRBV9 and TRBJ1-1; the D gene is possibly TRBD1 (5 bases). The CDR3 runs to 14 residues. The V end lost 4 bases, the J end lost 0 bases, and 10 bases lay between the germline ends. From germline, CDR1 is SGDLS and CDR2 YYNGEE. The CDR3 region is CASSPRTLNTEAFF. The CDR3 DNA reads TGTGCCAGCAGCCCTCGGACACTGAACACTGAAGCTTTCTTT.

This rearrangement joins TRBV5-1 to TRBJ2-3, with TRBD1 identical over 7 bases. V lost 0 bases and J lost 5; bases outside the gene matches: 3. The CDR3 runs 14 residues. Germline V gene sequence: CDR1 SGHRS, CDR2 YFSETQ. CDR3 in amino acids: CASSLDRGGDTQYF. The CDR3 DNA reads TGCGCCAGCAGCTTGGACAGGGGTGGAGATACGCAGTATTTT.

This chain joins TRBV27 and TRBJ2-1, with TRBD2 matching 13 bases. The CDR3 is 16 amino acids. Germline CDR1 is MNHEY and CDR2 is SMNVEV (reference sequence). With 5 bases clipped from V and 7 bases from J, the junction kept 8 bases outside the gene matches. The CDR3 region has the DNA TGTGCCAGCAGTCCCCAGGGACTAGCGGGGCCGAATGAGCAGTTCTTC. This gives the protein CASSPQGLAGPNEQFF.

CDR3 region: CASSLLRMGGQETQYF. Written as DNA, the CDR3 is TGTGCCAGCAGCCTATTGCGAATGGGGGGACAAGAGACCCAGTACTTC. The J gene is TRBJ2-5, the V gene TRBV3-1 (or the pseudogene TRBV3-2); TRBD2 might be the D (6 bases). The CDR3 totals 16 residues. The V gene's germline CDR1 is LGHDT and CDR2 YNNKEL (reference sequence). With 4 bases removed from V and 2 bases from J, the gap between germline ends came to 17 bases.

The chain links TRBV11-2 to TRBJ1-1; 7 nucleotides line up with TRBD1. Germline-derived CDR1 and CDR2 are SGHAT and FQNNGV. V lost 1 base to trimming and J lost 3 bases; unmatched junction nucleotides: 5. The CDR3 has 15 amino acids. The CDR3 protein is CASSLVAGQYTEAFF. The CDR3 nucleotides read TGTGCCAGCAGCTTAGTCGCGGGACAGTACACTGAAGCTTTCTTT.

The genes are TRBV5-1 and TRBJ2-5, with TRBD2 as a possible D gene (7 bases). CDR3 length: 15 residues. Between the trimmed V and J ends, which lost 0 bases and 2 bases, there was a span of 11 bases. The germline gives CDR1 SGHRS, CDR2 YFSETQ. CDR3 nucleotides: TGCGCCAGCAGCTTGGTGCGGGGGCCGCAAGAGACCCAGTACTTC. As protein: CASSLVRGPQETQYF.

This chain links TRBV4-1 with TRBJ1-5; TRBD1 might be the D (6 bases). Trimming cost V 5 bases and J 7 bases, with 15 bases left between them. The germline CDR1 and CDR2 sequences are MGHRA and YSYEKL. The CDR3 loop spans 14 amino acids. The CDR3 sequence is CASSAGGGGQPQHF. The DNA of the CDR3 is TGCGCCAGCAGCGCGGGCGGGGGCGGACAGCCCCAGCATTTT.

The chain couples TRBV6-5 to TRBJ1-2; 8 bases map to TRBD1. The CDR3 loop spans 13 amino acids. CDR1 and CDR2 from the germline V gene are MNHEY and SVGAGI. V was pared by 6 bases and J by 8 bases, with 8 bases of the junction left unmatched. In nucleotides, the CDR3 is TGTGCCAGCAGAAAACAGGGGGTCGGGGGCTACACCTTC. Translated, it gives CASRKQGVGGYTF.

The V gene is TRBV11-3, the J gene TRBJ2-4; 9 bases map to TRBD1. Germline CDR1 and CDR2: SGHNT and YENEEA. Trimming removed 0 bases from V and 0 bases from J; junction bases left unmatched: 3. This CDR3 is 17 amino acids long. The CDR3 nucleotides read TGTGCCAGCAGCTTAGATACGGACAGGGGAGCCAAAAACATTCAGTACTTC. Its protein is CASSLDTDRGAKNIQYF.

The chain recombines TRBV18 with TRBJ1-2; D is possibly TRBD1 (6 bases). Trimming left V 3 bases short and J 0 bases short, with 11 bases between. The germline CDR1 and CDR2 sequences are KGHSH and LQKENI. The CDR3 consists of 15 residues. CDR3 in amino acids: CASSPRTATNYGYTF. The CDR3 DNA reads TGTGCCAGCTCACCTAGGACAGCTACTAACTATGGCTACACCTTC. The complete variable domain, with remaining parts taken from reference TRBV18 and TRBJ1-2, reads NAGVMQNPRHLVRRRGQEARLRCSPMKGHSHVYWYRQLPEEGLKFMVYLQKENIIDESGMPKERFSAEFPKEGPSILRIQQVVRGDSAAYFCASSPRTATNYGYTFGSGTRLTVV.

The gene calls are TRBV2 and TRBJ1-3, with D uncertain. V was cut by 4 bases and J by 1 base, with 14 bases left in between. There are 16 residues in the CDR3. CDR1 is SNHLY and CDR2 is FYNNEI in the germline V gene. DNA for the CDR3: TGTGCCAGCAGTGTAATCCCCGGGAGTTCTGGAAACACCATATATTTT. The encoded protein is CASSVIPGSSGNTIYF.

This chain uses TRBV19 with TRBJ2-3; D may be TRBD2 (5 bases). CDR3 length: 12 residues. The germline V gene encodes CDR1 LNHDA and CDR2 SQIVND (reference sequence). The germline V and J ends were trimmed by 8 bases and 6 bases, with 12 bases remaining between them. DNA for the CDR3: TGTGCCAGTGCTACTTGGAGGGATACGCAGTATTTT. Encoded protein: CASATWRDTQYF. The full variable domain, in which reference TRBV19 and TRBJ2-3 provide the parts outside the CDR3, is DGGITQSPKYLFRKEGQNVTLSCEQNLNHDAMYWYRQDPGQGLRLIYYSQIVNDFQKGDIAEGYSVSREKKESFPLTVTSAQKNPTAFYLCASATWRDTQYFGPGTRLTVL.

This chain links TRBV10-3 with TRBJ1-1, with TRBD1 identical over 9 bases. J was trimmed by 4 bases and V by 5 bases; bases with no gene match: 5. This CDR3 region has 14 residues. The V gene's germline CDR1 is ENHRY and CDR2 SYGVKD. CDR3 sequence (DNA): TGTGCCATCAGTACCGGGACAGGGAGCACTGAAGCTTTCTTT. It translates to CAISTGTGSTEAFF.

The V gene is TRBV5-5, the J gene TRBJ2-5, with 7 positions matching TRBD2. Unmatched junction bases numbered 13, after V lost 1 base and J lost 1 base. Per the germline V gene, CDR1 is SGHKS and CDR2 is YYEKEE (reference sequence). The CDR3 covers 18 residues. This CDR3 reads CASSLLGIRGVSQETQYF. In DNA form, the CDR3 reads TGTGCCAGCAGCTTGTTAGGAATACGGGGGGTGAGCCAAGAGACCCAGTACTTC.

This clone came up a few times. J is TRBJ2-7 and V is TRBV7-8, with 8 bases fitting TRBD1. V dropped 5 bases and J dropped 7; count of bases not matched to a gene: 10. Germline V lookup: CDR1 SGHVS, CDR2 FQNEAQ. There are 14 residues in the CDR3. CDR3 sequence reads: CASSPGTGGREQYF. The CDR3 DNA reads TGTGCCAGCAGCCCGGGGACAGGTGGCCGGGAGCAGTACTTC. Supplemented by reference TRBV7-8 and TRBJ2-7, the full variable domain reads GAGVSQSPRYKVAKRGQDVALRCDPISGHVSLFWYQQALGQGPEFLTYFQNEAQLDKSGLPSDRFFAERPEGSVSTLKIQRTQQEDSAVYLCASSPGTGGREQYFGPGTRLTVT.